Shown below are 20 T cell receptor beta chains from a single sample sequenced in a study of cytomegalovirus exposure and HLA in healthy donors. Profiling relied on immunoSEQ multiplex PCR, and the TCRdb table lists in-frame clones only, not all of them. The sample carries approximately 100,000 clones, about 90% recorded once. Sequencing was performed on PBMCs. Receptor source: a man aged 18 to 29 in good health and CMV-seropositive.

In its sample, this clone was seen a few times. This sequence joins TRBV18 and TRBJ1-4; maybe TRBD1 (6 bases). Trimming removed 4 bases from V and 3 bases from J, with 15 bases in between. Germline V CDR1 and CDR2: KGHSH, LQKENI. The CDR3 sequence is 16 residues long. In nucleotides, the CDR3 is TGTGCCAGCTCACTATGGCGGCAGGGGTCTAATGAAAAACTGTTTTTT. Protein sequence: CASSLWRQGSNEKLFF.

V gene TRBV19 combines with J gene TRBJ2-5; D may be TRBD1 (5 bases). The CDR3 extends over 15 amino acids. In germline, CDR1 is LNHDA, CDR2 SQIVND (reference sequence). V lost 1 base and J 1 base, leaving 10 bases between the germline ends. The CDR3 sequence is CASSIVGQSQETQYF. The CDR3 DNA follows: TGTGCCAGTAGTATAGTTGGACAAAGCCAAGAGACCCAGTACTTC.

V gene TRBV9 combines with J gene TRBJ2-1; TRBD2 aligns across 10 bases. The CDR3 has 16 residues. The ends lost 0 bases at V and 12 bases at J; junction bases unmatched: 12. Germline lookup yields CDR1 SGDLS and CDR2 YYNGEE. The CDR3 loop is CASSVGGAGGLMGQFF. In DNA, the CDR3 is TGTGCCAGCAGCGTAGGCGGAGCGGGAGGGCTAATGGGGCAGTTCTTC.

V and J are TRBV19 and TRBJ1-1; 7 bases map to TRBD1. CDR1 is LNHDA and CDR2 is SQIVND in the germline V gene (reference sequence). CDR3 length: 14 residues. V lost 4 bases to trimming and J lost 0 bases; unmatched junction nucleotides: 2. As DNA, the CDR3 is TGTGCCAGTAGTAAGGGACAGCTGAACACTGAAGCTTTCTTT. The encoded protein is CASSKGQLNTEAFF.

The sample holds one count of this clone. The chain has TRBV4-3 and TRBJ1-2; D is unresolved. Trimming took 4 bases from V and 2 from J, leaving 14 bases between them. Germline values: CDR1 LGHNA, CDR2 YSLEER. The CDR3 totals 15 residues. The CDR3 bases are TGCGCCAGCAGCCCCCCAGTTCGCGGAAACTATGGCTACACCTTC. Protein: CASSPPVRGNYGYTF.

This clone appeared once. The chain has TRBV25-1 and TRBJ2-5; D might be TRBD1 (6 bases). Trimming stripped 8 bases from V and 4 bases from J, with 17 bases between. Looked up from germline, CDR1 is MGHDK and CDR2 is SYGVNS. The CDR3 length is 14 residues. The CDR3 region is CASSLPRGSETQYF. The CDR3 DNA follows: TGTGCCAGCTCACTCCCCAGGGGTTCAGAGACCCAGTACTTC.

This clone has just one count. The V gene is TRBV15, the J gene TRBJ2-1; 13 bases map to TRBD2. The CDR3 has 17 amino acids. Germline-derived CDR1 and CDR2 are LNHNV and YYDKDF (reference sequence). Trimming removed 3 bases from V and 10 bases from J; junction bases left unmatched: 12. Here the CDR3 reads CATSRDTSGGAFLEQFF. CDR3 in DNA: TGTGCCACCAGCAGGGACACTAGCGGGGGGGCCTTCTTAGAGCAGTTCTTC.

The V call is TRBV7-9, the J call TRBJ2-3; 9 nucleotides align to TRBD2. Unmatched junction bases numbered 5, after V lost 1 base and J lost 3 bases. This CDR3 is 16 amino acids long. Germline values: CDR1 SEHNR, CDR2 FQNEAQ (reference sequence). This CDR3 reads CASSLVGGGVTDTQYF. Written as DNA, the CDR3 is TGTGCCAGCAGCTTAGTTGGCGGGGGGGTTACAGATACGCAGTATTTT.

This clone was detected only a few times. The CDR3 nucleotides are TGTGCCAGCAGCTTGGCCAGCGGGGGGAGCTCCTACGAGCAGTACTTC. It codes for CASSLASGGSSYEQYF. The chain employs TRBV5-6 and TRBJ2-7; 9 bases are a match to TRBD2. From germline, CDR1 is SGHDT and CDR2 YYEEEE. The trim removed 0 bases at V and 0 bases at J, leaving 4 bases unmatched. This CDR3 is built from 16 residues.

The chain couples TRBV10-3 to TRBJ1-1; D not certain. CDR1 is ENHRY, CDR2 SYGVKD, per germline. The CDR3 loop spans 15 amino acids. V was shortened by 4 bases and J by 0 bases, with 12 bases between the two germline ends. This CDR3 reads CAISGHPGMNTEAFF. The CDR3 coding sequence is TGTGCCATCAGTGGGCACCCAGGCATGAACACTGAAGCTTTCTTT.

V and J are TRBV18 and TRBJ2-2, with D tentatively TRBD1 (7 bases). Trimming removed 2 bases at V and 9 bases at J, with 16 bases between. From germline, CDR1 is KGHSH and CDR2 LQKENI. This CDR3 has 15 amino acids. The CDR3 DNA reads TGTGCCAGCTCACCAATCGGGCAGGGGGGCCGGGAGCTGTTTTTT. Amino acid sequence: CASSPIGQGGRELFF.

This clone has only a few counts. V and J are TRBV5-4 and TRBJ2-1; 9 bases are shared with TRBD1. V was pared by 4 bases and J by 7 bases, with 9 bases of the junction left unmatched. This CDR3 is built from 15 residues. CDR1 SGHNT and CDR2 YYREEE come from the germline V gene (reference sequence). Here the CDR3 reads CASSLDRGALNEQFF. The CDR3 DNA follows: TGTGCCAGCAGCCTAGACAGGGGGGCCCTTAATGAGCAGTTCTTC.

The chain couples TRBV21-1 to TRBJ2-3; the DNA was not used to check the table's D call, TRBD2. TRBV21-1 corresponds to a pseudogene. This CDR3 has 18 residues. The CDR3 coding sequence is TGTGCCAGCAGCAAAGTGGTCGGACTAGCGGAATTCACAGATACGCAGTATTTT. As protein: CASSKVVGLAEFTDTQYF.

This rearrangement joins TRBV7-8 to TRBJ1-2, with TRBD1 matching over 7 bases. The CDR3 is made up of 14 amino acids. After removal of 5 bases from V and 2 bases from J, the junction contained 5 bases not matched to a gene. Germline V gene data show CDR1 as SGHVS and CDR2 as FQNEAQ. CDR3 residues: CASSPRQGNYGYTF. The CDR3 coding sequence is TGTGCCAGCAGCCCCCGACAGGGAAACTATGGCTACACCTTC.

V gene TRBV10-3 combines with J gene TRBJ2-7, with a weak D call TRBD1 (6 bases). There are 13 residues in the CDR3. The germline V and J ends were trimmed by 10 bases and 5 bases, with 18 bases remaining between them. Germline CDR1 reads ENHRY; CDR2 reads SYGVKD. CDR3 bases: TGTGCCACGGCAGGTTCAGGGGTTGACGAGCAGTACTTC. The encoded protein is CATAGSGVDEQYF.

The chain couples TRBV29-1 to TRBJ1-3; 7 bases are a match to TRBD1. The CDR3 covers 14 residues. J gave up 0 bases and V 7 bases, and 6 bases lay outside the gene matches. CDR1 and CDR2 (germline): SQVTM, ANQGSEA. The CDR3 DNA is TGCAGCGCCAGGACAGGTGGCTCTGGAAACACCATATATTTT. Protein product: CSARTGGSGNTIYF.

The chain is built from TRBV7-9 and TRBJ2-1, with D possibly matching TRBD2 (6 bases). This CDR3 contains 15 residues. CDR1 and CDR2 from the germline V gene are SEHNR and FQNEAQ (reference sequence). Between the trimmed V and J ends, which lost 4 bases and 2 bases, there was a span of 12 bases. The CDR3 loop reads CASSSRLEAYNEQFF. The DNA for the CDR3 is TGTGCCAGCAGCTCAAGACTAGAAGCCTACAATGAGCAGTTCTTC.

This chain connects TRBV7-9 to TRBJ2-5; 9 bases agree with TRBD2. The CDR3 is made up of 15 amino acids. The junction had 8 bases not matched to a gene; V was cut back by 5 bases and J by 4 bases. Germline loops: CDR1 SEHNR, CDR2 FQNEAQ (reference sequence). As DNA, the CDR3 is TGTGCCAGCAGCCGAACGGCGGGGGGGCGAGAGACCCAGTACTTC. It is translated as CASSRTAGGRETQYF.

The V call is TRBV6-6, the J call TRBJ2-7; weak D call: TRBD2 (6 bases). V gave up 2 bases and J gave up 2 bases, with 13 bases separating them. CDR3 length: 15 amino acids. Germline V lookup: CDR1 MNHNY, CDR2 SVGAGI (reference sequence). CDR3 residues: CASSYVAGYTYEQYF. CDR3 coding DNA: TGTGCCAGCAGTTACGTGGCGGGGTATACCTACGAGCAGTACTTC.

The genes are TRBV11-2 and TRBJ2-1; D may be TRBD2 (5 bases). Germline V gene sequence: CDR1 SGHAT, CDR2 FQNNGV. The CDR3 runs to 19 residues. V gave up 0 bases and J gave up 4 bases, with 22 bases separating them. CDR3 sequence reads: CASSLDLSQAGWEYNEQFF. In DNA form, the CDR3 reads TGTGCCAGCAGCTTAGATCTTAGTCAGGCGGGTTGGGAATACAATGAGCAGTTCTTC.